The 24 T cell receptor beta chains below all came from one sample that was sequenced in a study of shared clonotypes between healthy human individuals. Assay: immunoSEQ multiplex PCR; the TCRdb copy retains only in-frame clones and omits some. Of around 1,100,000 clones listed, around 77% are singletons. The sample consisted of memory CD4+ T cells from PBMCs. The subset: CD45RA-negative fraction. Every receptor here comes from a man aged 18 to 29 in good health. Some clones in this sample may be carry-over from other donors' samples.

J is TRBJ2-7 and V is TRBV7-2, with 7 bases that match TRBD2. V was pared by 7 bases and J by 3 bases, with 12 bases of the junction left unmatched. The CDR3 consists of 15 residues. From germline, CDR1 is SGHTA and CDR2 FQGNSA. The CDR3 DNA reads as TGTGCCAGCAATTCAGGGAGGGAGGGCCTCTACGAGCAGTACTTC. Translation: CASNSGREGLYEQYF.

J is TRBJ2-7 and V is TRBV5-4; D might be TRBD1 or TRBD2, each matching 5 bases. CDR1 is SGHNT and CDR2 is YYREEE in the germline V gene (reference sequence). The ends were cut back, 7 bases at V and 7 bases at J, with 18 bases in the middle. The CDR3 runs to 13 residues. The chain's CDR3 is CASSTGTLGEQYF. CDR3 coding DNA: TGTGCCAGCTCGACGGGGACCTTAGGAGAGCAGTACTTC.

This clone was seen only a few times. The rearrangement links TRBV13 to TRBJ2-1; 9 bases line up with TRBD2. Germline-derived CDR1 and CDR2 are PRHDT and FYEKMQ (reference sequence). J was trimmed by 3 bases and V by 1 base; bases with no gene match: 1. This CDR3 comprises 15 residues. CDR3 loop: CASSLELAGYNEQFF. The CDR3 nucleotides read TGTGCCAGCAGCTTAGAACTAGCGGGCTACAATGAGCAGTTCTTC.

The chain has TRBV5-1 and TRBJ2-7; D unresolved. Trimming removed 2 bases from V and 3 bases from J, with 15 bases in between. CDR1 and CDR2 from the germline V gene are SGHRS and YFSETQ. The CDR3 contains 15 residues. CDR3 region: CASSFGNPQDYEQYF. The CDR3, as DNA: TGCGCCAGCAGCTTTGGCAACCCGCAGGACTACGAGCAGTACTTC.

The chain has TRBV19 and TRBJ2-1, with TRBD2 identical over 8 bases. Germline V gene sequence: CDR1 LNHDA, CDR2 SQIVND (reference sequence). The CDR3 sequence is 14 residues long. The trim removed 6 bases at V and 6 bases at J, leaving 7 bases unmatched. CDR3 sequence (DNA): TGTGCCAGTAGGACCGTAGCGGGGAGCAATGAGCAGTTCTTC. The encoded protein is CASRTVAGSNEQFF.

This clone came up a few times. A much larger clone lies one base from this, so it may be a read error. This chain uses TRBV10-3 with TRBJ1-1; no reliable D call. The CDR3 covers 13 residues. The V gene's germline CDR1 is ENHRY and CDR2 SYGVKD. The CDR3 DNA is TGTGCCGTCAGACTGTACGCGAACACTGAAGCTTTCTTT. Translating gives CAVRLYANTEAFF.

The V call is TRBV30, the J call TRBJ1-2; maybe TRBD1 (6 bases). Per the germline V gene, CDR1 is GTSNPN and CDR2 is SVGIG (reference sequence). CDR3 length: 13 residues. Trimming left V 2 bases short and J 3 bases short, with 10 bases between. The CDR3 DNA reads TGTGCCTGGAGTCAGGGGTTTGACTATGGCTACACCTTC. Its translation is CAWSQGFDYGYTF.

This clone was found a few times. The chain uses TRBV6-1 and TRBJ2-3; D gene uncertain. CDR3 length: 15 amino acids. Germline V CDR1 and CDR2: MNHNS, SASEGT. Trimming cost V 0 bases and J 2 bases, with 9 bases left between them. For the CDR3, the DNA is TGTGCCAGCAGTGAAGCGCTTAGACCCACAGATACGCAGTATTTT. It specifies CASSEALRPTDTQYF.

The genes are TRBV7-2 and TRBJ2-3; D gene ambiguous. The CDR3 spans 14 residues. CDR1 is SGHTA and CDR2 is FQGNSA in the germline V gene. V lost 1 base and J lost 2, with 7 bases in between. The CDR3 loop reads CASSLVANTDTQYF. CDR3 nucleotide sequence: TGTGCCAGCAGCTTAGTGGCGAACACAGATACGCAGTATTTT.

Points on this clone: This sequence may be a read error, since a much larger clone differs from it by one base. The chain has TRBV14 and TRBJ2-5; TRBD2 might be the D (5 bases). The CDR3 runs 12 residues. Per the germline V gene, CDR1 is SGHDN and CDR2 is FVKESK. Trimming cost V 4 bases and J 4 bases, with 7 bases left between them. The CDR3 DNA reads TGTGCCAGCAGCCTGGGGAGAGAGACCCAGTACTTC. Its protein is CASSLGRETQYF.

CDR3 protein: CASSLGLAGGPQNIQYF. CDR3 nucleotides: TGTGCCAGCAGCTTAGGCCTAGCGGGAGGGCCGCAAAACATTCAGTACTTC. The chain carries TRBV7-2 and TRBJ2-4; 12 positions match TRBD2. Germline-derived CDR1 and CDR2 are SGHTA and FQGNSA. The CDR3 contains 17 residues. The junction had 6 bases not matched to a gene; V was cut back by 1 base and J by 5 bases. The full variable domain, in which reference TRBV7-2 and TRBJ2-4 provide the parts outside the CDR3, is GAGVSQSPSNKVTEKGKDVELRCDPISGHTALYWYRQSLGQGLEFLIYFQGNSAPDKSGLPSDRFSAERTGGSVSTLTIQRTQQEDSAVYLCASSLGLAGGPQNIQYFGAGTRLSVL.

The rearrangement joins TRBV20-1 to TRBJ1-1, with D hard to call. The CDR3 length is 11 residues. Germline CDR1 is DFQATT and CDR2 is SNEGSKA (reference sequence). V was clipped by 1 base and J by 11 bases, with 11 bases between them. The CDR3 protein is CSARVDQRAFF. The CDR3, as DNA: TGCAGTGCTAGAGTAGACCAGAGGGCTTTCTTT.

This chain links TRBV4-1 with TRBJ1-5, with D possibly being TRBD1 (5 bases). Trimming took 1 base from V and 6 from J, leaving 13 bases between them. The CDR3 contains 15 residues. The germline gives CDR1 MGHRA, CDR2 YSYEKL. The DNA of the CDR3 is TGCGCCAGCAGCCAAGCCAGGGATGGAAGTCAGCCCCAGCATTTT. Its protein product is CASSQARDGSQPQHF.

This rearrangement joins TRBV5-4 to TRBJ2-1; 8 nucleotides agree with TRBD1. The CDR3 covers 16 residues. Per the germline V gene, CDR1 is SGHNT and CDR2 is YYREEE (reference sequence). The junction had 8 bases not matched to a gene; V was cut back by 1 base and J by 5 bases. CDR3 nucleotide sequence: TGTGCCAGCAGCTTGAACAGGGGGGCCAACCACAATGAGCAGTTCTTC. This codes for CASSLNRGANHNEQFF.

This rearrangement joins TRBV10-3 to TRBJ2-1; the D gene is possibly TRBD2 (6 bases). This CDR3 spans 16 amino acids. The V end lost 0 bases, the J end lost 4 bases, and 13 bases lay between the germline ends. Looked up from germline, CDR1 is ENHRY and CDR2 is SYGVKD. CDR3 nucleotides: TGTGCCATCAGTGAGTCGTATGGGGCGGGGTACAATGAGCAGTTCTTC. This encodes CAISESYGAGYNEQFF.

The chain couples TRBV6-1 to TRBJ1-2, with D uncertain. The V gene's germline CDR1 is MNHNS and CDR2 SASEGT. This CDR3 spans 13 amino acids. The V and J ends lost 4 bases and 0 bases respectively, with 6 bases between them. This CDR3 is CASSVFSNYGYTF. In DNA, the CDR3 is TGTGCCAGCAGTGTTTTTTCTAACTATGGCTACACCTTC.

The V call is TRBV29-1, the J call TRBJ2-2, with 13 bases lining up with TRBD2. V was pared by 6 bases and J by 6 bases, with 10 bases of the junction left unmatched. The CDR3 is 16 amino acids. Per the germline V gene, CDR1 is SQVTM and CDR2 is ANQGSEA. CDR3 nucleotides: TGCAGCGTACTCCGGACTAGCGGGAGTACGGCCGGGGAGCTGTTTTTT. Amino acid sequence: CSVLRTSGSTAGELFF.

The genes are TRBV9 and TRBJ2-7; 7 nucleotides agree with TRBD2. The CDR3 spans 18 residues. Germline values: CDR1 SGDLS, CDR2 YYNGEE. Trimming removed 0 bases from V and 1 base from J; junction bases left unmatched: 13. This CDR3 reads CASSVGIRSASGSYEQYF. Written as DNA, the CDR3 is TGTGCCAGCAGCGTAGGAATTCGCTCGGCTAGCGGATCCTACGAGCAGTACTTC.

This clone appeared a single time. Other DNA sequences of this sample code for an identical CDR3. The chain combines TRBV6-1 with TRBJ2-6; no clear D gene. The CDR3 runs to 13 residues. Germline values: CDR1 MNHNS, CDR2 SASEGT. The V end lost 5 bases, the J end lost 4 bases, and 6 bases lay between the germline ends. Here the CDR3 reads CASSIPGANVLTF. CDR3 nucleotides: TGTGCCAGCAGTATCCCGGGGGCCAACGTCCTGACTTTC.

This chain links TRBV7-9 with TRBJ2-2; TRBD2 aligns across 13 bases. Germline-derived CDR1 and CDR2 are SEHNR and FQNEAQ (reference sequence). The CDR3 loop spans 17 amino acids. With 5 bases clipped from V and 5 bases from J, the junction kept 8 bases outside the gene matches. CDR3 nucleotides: TGTGCCAGCAGCCCAAAGACTAGCGGGAGGCGGACCGGGGAGCTGTTTTTT. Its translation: CASSPKTSGRRTGELFF. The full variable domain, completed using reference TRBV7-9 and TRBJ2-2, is DTGVSQNPRHKITKRGQNVTFRCDPISEHNRLYWYRQTLGQGPEFLTYFQNEAQLEKSRLLSDRFSAERPKGSFSTLEIQRTEQGDSAMYLCASSPKTSGRRTGELFFGEGSRLTVL.

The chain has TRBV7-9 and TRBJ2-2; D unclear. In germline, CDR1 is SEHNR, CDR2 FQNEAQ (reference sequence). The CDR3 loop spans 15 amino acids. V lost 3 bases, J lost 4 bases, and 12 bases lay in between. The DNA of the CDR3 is TGTGCCAGCAGCTTGTACGAAACAGCCACCGGGGAGCTGTTTTTT. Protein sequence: CASSLYETATGELFF.

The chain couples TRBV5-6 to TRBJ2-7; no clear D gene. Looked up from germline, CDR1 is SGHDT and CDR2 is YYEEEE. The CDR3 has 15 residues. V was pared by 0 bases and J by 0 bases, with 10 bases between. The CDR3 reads CASSLVGRLSYEQYF. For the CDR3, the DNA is TGTGCCAGCAGCTTGGTGGGCAGACTCTCCTACGAGCAGTACTTC.

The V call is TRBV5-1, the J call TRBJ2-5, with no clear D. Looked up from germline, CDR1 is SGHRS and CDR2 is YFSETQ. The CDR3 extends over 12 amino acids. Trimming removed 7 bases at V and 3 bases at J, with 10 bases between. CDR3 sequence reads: CASGSSEETQYF. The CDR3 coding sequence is TGCGCCAGCGGCAGCAGTGAAGAGACCCAGTACTTC.

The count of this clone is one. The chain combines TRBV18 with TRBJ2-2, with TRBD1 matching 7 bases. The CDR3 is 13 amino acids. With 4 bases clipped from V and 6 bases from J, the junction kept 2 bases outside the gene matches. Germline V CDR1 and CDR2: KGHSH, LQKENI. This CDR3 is CASSRQGPGELFF. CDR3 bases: TGTGCCAGCTCACGACAGGGTCCCGGGGAGCTGTTTTTT.